The text below deals with one T cell receptor beta chain. These data come from a study of blood T cell repertoires in COVID-19. V lost 0 bases and J 5 bases, leaving 11 bases between the germline ends. The length of the CDR3 is 16 residues. CDR1 LNHNV and CDR2 YYDKDF come from the germline V gene (reference sequence). Per the authors' pipeline: The authors estimated nucleated cell counts from reference gene primer amplification. The method was immunoSEQ multiplex PCR; TCRdb's version includes in-frame clones alone and lacks a portion of them. V and J calls plus clone size are reproduced from that table; the DNA served to infer D and trimming. Among about 140,000 clones listed, around 86% were seen once.

This TCR was recovered from a woman over 75 with acute or convalescent COVID-19. The material sequenced was peripheral blood. J is TRBJ1-6 and V is TRBV15; no definite D call. The CDR3 loop is CATSRDTNSNNSPLHF. In nucleotides, the CDR3 is TGTGCCACCAGCAGAGATACGAACAGTAATAATTCACCCCTCCACTTT.